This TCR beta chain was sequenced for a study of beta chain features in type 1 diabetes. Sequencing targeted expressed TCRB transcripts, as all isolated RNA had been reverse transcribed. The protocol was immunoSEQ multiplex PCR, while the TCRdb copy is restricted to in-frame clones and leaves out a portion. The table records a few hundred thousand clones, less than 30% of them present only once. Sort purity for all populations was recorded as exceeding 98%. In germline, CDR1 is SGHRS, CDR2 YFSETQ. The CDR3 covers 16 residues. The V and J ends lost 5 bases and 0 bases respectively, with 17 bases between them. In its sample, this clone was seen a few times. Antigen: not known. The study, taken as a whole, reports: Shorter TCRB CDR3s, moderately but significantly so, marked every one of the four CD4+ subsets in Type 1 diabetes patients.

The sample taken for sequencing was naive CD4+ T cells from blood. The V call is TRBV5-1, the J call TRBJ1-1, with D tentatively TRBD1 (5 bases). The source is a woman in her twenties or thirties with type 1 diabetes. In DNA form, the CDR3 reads TGCGCCAGCAGTTCGACCCAGGGCTCGATGAACACTGAAGCTTTCTTT. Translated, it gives CASSSTQGSMNTEAFF.